Listed below are T cell receptor beta chains from one sample, sequenced in a study of blood T cell repertoires in COVID-19. Profiled with immunoSEQ multiplex PCR; TCRdb holds only in-frame clones, not every one. Here the sample spans under 130,000 clones, roughly 87% being singletons. The sequenced sample consisted of peripheral blood. Receptor source: a human donor in a cohort sampled during active COVID-19. CDR3s include the opening cysteine and the closing phenylalanine or tryptophan. The D gene is left open where the match is weak. Some rows have no size entry. The others give once, few or many, or a class for an expanded clone.

d_gene	v_gene	j_gene	abundance	CDR3aa	CDR3nt
.	TRBV6-5	TRBJ2-5	.	CASSPGRSLQETQYF	TGTGCCAGCAGTCCTGGTCGGAGCCTCCAAGAGACCCAGTACTTC
TRBD1	TRBV19	TRBJ1-4	.	CASRKPGQGTEKLFF	TGTGCCAGTAGGAAGCCGGGACAGGGGACAGAAAAACTGTTTTTT
TRBD2	TRBV10-2	TRBJ2-5	.	CASGGLAGAASRTQYF	TGCGCCAGCGGGGGACTAGCGGGGGCCGCCTCAAGGACCCAGTACTTC
.	TRBV1	TRBJ2-3	few	CTSSQGLAGGGTQYF	TGCACCAGCAGCCAAGGACTAGCGGGAGGAGGTACGCAGTATTTT
.	TRBV24-1	TRBJ2-5	.	CATSDQRETATPQYF	TGTGCCACCAGTGACCAGCGCGAGACAGCCACACCCCAGTACTTC
TRBD1	TRBV28	TRBJ1-5	.	CASSFPGQGQNQPQHF	TGTGCCAGCAGTTTCCCGGGACAGGGGCAAAATCAGCCCCAGCATTTT
.	TRBV19	TRBJ1-1	.	CASSIEPGGGAEAFF	TGTGCCAGTAGTATCGAGCCGGGGGGAGGCGCTGAAGCTTTCTTT
.	TRBV5-1	TRBJ2-2	.	CASSRTESNTGELFF	TGCGCCAGCAGCCGGACAGAATCGAACACCGGGGAGCTGTTTTTT
.	TRBV5-1	TRBJ1-6	.	CASSMSGQSNSPLHF	TGCGCCAGCAGTATGTCCGGACAGAGTAATTCACCCCTCCACTTT
.	TRBV12-3/TRBV12-4	TRBJ2-7	.	CASREDNREQYF	TGTGCCAGCAGAGAGGACAATCGCGAGCAGTACTTC
.	TRBV6-5	TRBJ2-6	.	CASRAPGGANVLTF	TGTGCCAGCCGGGCCCCGGGAGGGGCCAACGTCCTGACTTTC
.	TRBV19	TRBJ1-5	.	CASQNGGFSNQPQHF	TGTGCCAGTCAAAATGGGGGGTTTAGCAATCAGCCCCAGCATTTT
TRBD2	TRBV18	TRBJ2-3	.	CASSPRRLAGGTDTQYF	TGTGCCAGCTCACCACGTCGCCTAGCGGGAGGCACAGATACGCAGTATTTT
TRBD2	TRBV6-2/TRBV6-3	TRBJ2-7	.	CASSFLAGGHREQYF	TGTGCCAGCAGTTTTCTAGCGGGAGGGCACCGCGAGCAGTACTTC
.	TRBV21-1	TRBJ1-6	.	CASSRMGGYSPLHF	TGTGCCAGCAGCCGCATGGGGGGATATTCACCCCTCCACTTT
TRBD1	TRBV5-6	TRBJ2-5	.	CASSLTGAKETQYF	TGTGCCAGCAGCTTGACAGGGGCTAAAGAGACCCAGTACTTC
TRBD2	TRBV7-8	TRBJ2-7	.	CASSLDSGGPYEQYF	TGTGCCAGCAGCTTAGATAGCGGGGGGCCCTACGAGCAGTACTTC
.	TRBV7-3	TRBJ1-6	.	CASSSSSVVYSPLHF	TGTGCCAGCAGCTCGTCCAGCGTAGTATATTCACCCCTCCACTTT
TRBD2	TRBV10-2	TRBJ2-2	.	CASMGPSGRTGELFF	TGCGCCAGCATGGGTCCTAGCGGGAGGACCGGGGAGCTGTTTTTT
.	TRBV5-1	TRBJ1-3	once	CASSLGTHSGNTIYF	TGCGCCAGCAGCTTGGGCACTCACTCTGGAAACACCATATATTTT
.	TRBV12-3/TRBV12-4	TRBJ1-6	.	CASSRVGSPLHF	TGTGCCAGCAGCCGGGTTGGATCACCCCTCCACTTT
.	TRBV10-1	TRBJ1-1	.	CASSENGGWDTEAFF	TGCGCCAGCAGTGAAAACGGGGGGTGGGACACTGAAGCTTTCTTT
TRBD1	TRBV28	TRBJ1-1	.	CASSLFTTGGSAFF	TGTGCCAGCAGTTTATTCACCACAGGGGGCAGCGCTTTCTTT
TRBD2	TRBV9	TRBJ2-5	.	CASSVGSSGGETQYF	TGTGCCAGCAGCGTAGGTAGTAGCGGGGGTGAGACCCAGTACTTC
.	TRBV29-1	TRBJ1-2	.	CSVDTGQNYGYTF	TGCAGCGTTGATACAGGGCAGAACTATGGCTACACCTTC
TRBD2	TRBV5-1	TRBJ2-5	.	CASSLGLAVGETQYF	TGCGCCAGCAGCTTGGGGCTAGCGGTAGGGGAGACCCAGTACTTC
TRBD1	TRBV24-1	TRBJ2-1	.	CATSETGTGGDYEQFF	TGTGCCACCAGTGAGACCGGGACAGGGGGTGATTATGAGCAGTTCTTC
.	TRBV4-2	TRBJ1-2	.	CASSQDAGQNYGYTF	TGTGCCAGCAGCCAAGACGCAGGGCAAAACTATGGCTACACCTTC
TRBD2	TRBV7-8	TRBJ2-1	.	CASTEELAGVLTYNEQFF	TGTGCCAGCACCGAAGAGTTAGCGGGGGTTCTTACCTACAATGAGCAGTTCTTC
.	TRBV7-3	TRBJ2-3	.	CASSLRGGDADTQYF	TGTGCCAGCAGCCTAAGGGGGGGTGATGCAGATACGCAGTATTTT
TRBD1	TRBV11-1	TRBJ2-7	.	CASSQTGTGLSYEQYF	TGTGCCAGCAGCCAAACCGGGACAGGGTTATCCTACGAGCAGTACTTC
TRBD1	TRBV7-2	TRBJ1-5	.	CASSLGIRRGKNQPQHF	TGTGCCAGCAGCTTAGGAATACGCAGGGGGAAAAATCAGCCCCAGCATTTT
TRBD1	TRBV9	TRBJ1-6	.	CASSAGTGDDRSPLHF	TGTGCCAGCAGCGCAGGGACAGGAGATGATAGGTCACCCCTCCACTTT
TRBD2	TRBV19	TRBJ2-1	.	CASSKGLAGVNEQFF	TGTGCCAGTAGTAAGGGGCTAGCGGGAGTGAATGAGCAGTTCTTC
.	TRBV28	TRBJ1-6	.	CASYDTGFQGSPLHF	TGTGCCAGCTACGACACAGGATTTCAAGGTTCACCCCTCCACTTT
.	TRBV12-3/TRBV12-4	TRBJ1-1	.	CASSLQGLRAFF	TGTGCCAGCAGTTTACAGGGGCTTCGGGCTTTCTTT
TRBD1	TRBV27	TRBJ1-1	.	CASSLNPRRTGDTEAFF	TGTGCCAGCAGTTTAAACCCCCGACGGACAGGGGACACTGAAGCTTTCTTT
.	TRBV6-5	TRBJ2-2	.	CASSYEGVEAGELFF	TGTGCCAGCAGTTACGAAGGGGTGGAAGCCGGGGAGCTGTTTTTT
TRBD1	TRBV24-1	TRBJ2-2	.	CATSDMAGTGDTGELFF	TGTGCCACCAGTGATATGGCCGGGACAGGGGACACCGGGGAGCTGTTTTTT
TRBD1	TRBV5-5	TRBJ1-2	.	CASSPAGTVNYGYTF	TGTGCCAGCAGCCCGGCCGGGACAGTAAACTATGGCTACACCTTC
.	TRBV2	TRBJ2-7	.	CASRPRDSPHEQYF	TGTGCCAGCAGGCCCCGGGACTCCCCCCACGAGCAGTACTTC
.	TRBV10-2	TRBJ2-7	once	CASFDDRGYEQYF	TGCGCCAGCTTCGATGATAGGGGCTACGAGCAGTACTTC
TRBD2	TRBV6-2/TRBV6-3	TRBJ2-3	.	CASSPAGGPDTQYF	TGTGCCAGCAGCCCGGCGGGAGGGCCAGATACGCAGTATTTT
TRBD1	TRBV28	TRBJ1-2	.	CASRRTTGGNYGYTF	TGTGCCAGCAGGCGGACGACAGGGGGTAACTATGGCTACACCTTC
.	TRBV9	TRBJ1-4	.	CASSPPLGGTEKLFF	TGTGCCAGCAGCCCTCCCCTGGGGGGGACTGAAAAACTGTTTTTT
.	TRBV2	TRBJ2-1	.	CASSDVSYNEQFF	TGTGCCAGCAGTGACGTCTCCTACAATGAGCAGTTCTTC
.	TRBV20-1	TRBJ1-2	.	CSARYNGYTF	TGCAGTGCTAGGTATAATGGCTACACCTTC
.	TRBV3-1/TRBV3-2	TRBJ2-7	.	CASSQFSGDEQYF	TGTGCCAGCAGCCAATTCTCGGGAGACGAGCAGTACTTC
.	TRBV27	TRBJ1-5	few	CASSLYQGSGQPQHF	TGTGCCAGCAGTTTATACCAGGGTTCCGGTCAGCCCCAGCATTTT
.	TRBV15	TRBJ1-1	.	CATSRGTANTEAFF	TGTGCCACCAGCAGAGGGACAGCGAACACTGAAGCTTTCTTT
.	TRBV28	TRBJ1-5	once	CASTQGQYVGNQPQHF	TGTGCCAGTACCCAGGGGCAATATGTGGGCAATCAGCCCCAGCATTTT
.	TRBV29-1	TRBJ2-7	.	CSPRPFFKGVTRYEQYF	TGCAGCCCCAGACCTTTTTTTAAGGGGGTAACCCGCTACGAGCAGTACTTC